The 16 T cell receptor beta chains listed next were all sequenced from one sample in a study of Graves' ophthalmopathy and Graves' hyperthyroidism. Amplification of TCR beta CDR3 regions used RNA transcripts. The first round was an RT-PCR with HTBI primers, and the second round was a multiplex PCR. MiXCR, applied by TCRdb to the multiplex PCR reads, yields one record per CDR3 protein. The sample consists of around 470,000 distinct CDR3 sequences, approximately 15% of them appearing once. The sequenced sample consisted of blood. These receptors came from a woman younger than 45 with Graves' ophthalmopathy.

Points on this clonotype: At one end the junction does not follow the germline gene, possibly because of a read error. The chain is built from TRBV12-3 or TRBV12-4 and TRBJ2-4; D is tentatively TRBD1 or TRBD2 (6 bases each). The CDR3 totals 16 residues. This CDR3 reads CASSPRGELAKNIKYF. Here the CDR3 DNA reads TGTGCCAGCAGTCCCAGGGGTGAACTAGCCAAAAACATTAAGTACTTC.

There are a few counts of this clonotype. This chain uses TRBV6-2 or TRBV6-3 with TRBJ1-5; no reliable D call. CDR3 length: 14 residues. V gave up 4 bases and J gave up 9 bases, with 16 bases separating them. Looked up from germline, CDR1 is MNHEY and CDR2 is SVGEGT. The CDR3 DNA is TGTGCCAGCAGTTGGGCAGGCCCACCGAGGCCCCAGCATTTT. It translates to CASSWAGPPRPQHF.

This clonotype was detected only a few times. The J gene is TRBJ2-5, the V gene TRBV11-2, with D possibly TRBD2 on 5 matching bases. The CDR3 extends over 14 amino acids. Germline V gene lookup returns CDR1 SGHAT and CDR2 FQNNGV. Trimming took 2 bases from V and 0 from J, leaving 7 bases between them. The CDR3 DNA reads as TGTGCCAGCAGCTTAACGGGGAACCAAGAGACCCAGTACTTC. Encoded protein: CASSLTGNQETQYF.

Points on this clonotype: It may be a read error: a sequence one base away is much more abundant. The CDR3 end shows no conserved phenylalanine or tryptophan, and so a read error is likely. The chain carries TRBV13 and TRBJ2-7; D is perhaps TRBD1 (6 bases). With 5 bases removed from V and 3 bases from J, the gap between germline ends came to 8 bases. The CDR3 is 12 residues long. CDR1 is PRHDT and CDR2 is FYEKMQ in the germline V gene (reference sequence). In DNA form, the CDR3 reads TGTGCCAGCAGCAAACAGGGCTACGAGCAGTACTAC. Its translation: CASSKQGYEQYY.

This clonotype was seen repeatedly, ten times or more. The genes are TRBV5-1 and TRBJ2-7; D may be TRBD2 (6 bases). Trimming removed 1 base from V and 4 bases from J, with 21 bases in between. The CDR3 spans 17 residues. Germline V CDR1 and CDR2: SGHRS, YFSETQ. The CDR3 region is CASSLSTATGLGYEQYF. The CDR3 DNA reads as TGCGCCAGCAGCTTGTCGACTGCGACGGGACTCGGTTACGAGCAGTACTTC.

This clonotype was seen ten or more times. This chain joins TRBV30 and TRBJ1-6; D may be TRBD1 (5 bases). Germline lookup yields CDR1 GTSNPN and CDR2 SVGIG (reference sequence). V was shortened by 4 bases and J by 4 bases, with 8 bases between the two germline ends. The CDR3 loop spans 13 amino acids. CDR3 nucleotides: TGTGCCTGGACAGGGAGGTATAATTCACCCCTCCACTTT. Amino acid sequence: CAWTGRYNSPLHF.

Points on this clonotype: This clone may be a read error of a much larger clone one base away. V usage is TRBV27 and J usage is TRBJ2-5; D is possibly TRBD2 (7 bases). Germline CDR1 and CDR2: MNHEY and SMNVEV (reference sequence). CDR3 size: 15 residues. In nucleotides, the CDR3 is TGTGCCAGCAGTTTAGCGGGGGCACCGCGGGAGACCAAGTACTTC. Encoded protein: CASSLAGAPRETKYF.

This clonotype was counted many times. This rearrangement joins TRBV19 to TRBJ1-2; 12 bases are a match to TRBD1. This CDR3 spans 15 amino acids. V was clipped by 9 bases and J by 1 base; unmatched bases: 6. From germline, CDR1 is LNHDA and CDR2 SQIVND (reference sequence). The CDR3, as DNA: TGTGCCAGCCCGGGGACAGGGGGCCATAACTATGGCTACACCTTC. Protein sequence: CASPGTGGHNYGYTF.

This clonotype was detected many times. This chain uses TRBV6-1 with TRBJ1-2; weak D call: TRBD1 (6 bases). V lost 4 bases, J lost 8 bases, and 17 bases lay in between. This CDR3 is built from 14 residues. From germline, CDR1 is MNHNS and CDR2 SASEGT. The CDR3 here is CASSGRDTTLGYTF. CDR3 DNA sequence: TGTGCCAGCAGTGGTAGGGACACGACATTAGGCTACACCTTC.

This clonotype came up many times. The chain is built from TRBV19 and TRBJ2-7; D is possibly TRBD1 (5 bases). CDR1 is LNHDA, CDR2 SQIVND, per germline (reference sequence). CDR3 length: 11 amino acids. The germline V and J ends were trimmed by 5 bases and 9 bases, with 11 bases remaining between them. CDR3 sequence (DNA): TGTGCCAGTAGTCCAGGGAACGTGCAGTACTTC. Amino acids: CASSPGNVQYF.

This clonotype has only a few counts. At one end the junction does not follow the germline gene, possibly because of a read error. In nucleotides, the CDR3 is TGTGCCACTACCCGTTCGGGGTCCCCCTCTAGGGCCAACGTCCTGACTTTC. Its translation: CATTRSGSPSRANVLTF. The rearrangement uses TRBV19 and TRBJ2-6; D might be TRBD2 (5 bases). CDR1 and CDR2 (germline): LNHDA, SQIVND (reference sequence). CDR3 length: 17 amino acids.

This chain uses TRBV27 with TRBJ1-1, with 11 bases identical to TRBD1. This CDR3 spans 15 amino acids. Germline loops: CDR1 MNHEY, CDR2 SMNVEV (reference sequence). The ends lost 5 bases at V and 7 bases at J; junction bases unmatched: 9. CDR3 region: CASSRGQGAMSEAFF. DNA for the CDR3: TGTGCCAGCAGTCGCGGACAGGGGGCCATGAGTGAAGCTTTCTTT.

V gene TRBV19 combines with J gene TRBJ2-7; tentatively, D is TRBD1 (6 bases). Per germline, CDR1 LNHDA and CDR2 SQIVND (reference sequence). This CDR3 has 15 amino acids. Trimming left V 6 bases short and J 7 bases short, with 22 bases between. In nucleotides, the CDR3 is TGTGCCAGTAGGGACTTACAGGGTAACGGTAGGGAGCAGTACTTC. It specifies CASRDLQGNGREQYF.

This clonotype was observed many times. The rearrangement links TRBV3-1 to TRBJ1-1, with 8 bases aligning to TRBD1. CDR3 length equals 14 residues. V shed 3 bases and J 1 base; nucleotides not matched to a gene: 1. CDR1 and CDR2 (germline): LGHDT, YNNKEL (reference sequence). CDR3 sequence reads: CASSQGQANTEAFF. As DNA, the CDR3 is TGTGCCAGCAGCCAGGGACAGGCGAACACTGAAGCTTTCTTT. The variable domain in full, completed from reference TRBV3-1 and TRBJ1-1, reads DTAVSQTPKYLVTQMGNDKSIKCEQNLGHDTMYWYKQDSKKFLKIMFSYNNKELIINETVPNRFSPKSPDKAHLNLHINSLELGDSAVYFCASSQGQANTEAFFGQGTRLTVV.

This clonotype has only a few counts. Relative to the germline gene, one junction end is altered; a read error may explain this. CDR3 sequence: CASSADTTVVAKNIKYF. The CDR3 DNA reads as TGTGCCAGCAGCGCAGACACAACCGTGGTAGCCAAAAACATTAAGTACTTC. V is TRBV11-2 and J is TRBJ2-4; D unclear. CDR3 length: 17 amino acids. Germline V CDR1 and CDR2: SGHAT, FQNNGV.

This clonotype was counted ten times or more. The chain recombines TRBV28 with TRBJ2-6, with TRBD2 matching over 7 bases. CDR3 length: 16 amino acids. V shed 3 bases and J 0 bases; nucleotides not matched to a gene: 2. The V gene's germline CDR1 is MDHEN and CDR2 SYDVKM. CDR3 DNA sequence: TGTGCCAGCAGTTTGGGGGACTACTCTGGGGCCAACGTCCTGACTTTC. Encoded protein: CASSLGDYSGANVLTF.